Listed below are T cell receptor beta chains from one sample, sequenced in a study of identical twins. MiXCR was run by TCRdb on the 5' RACE reads, yielding one entry per CDR3 protein. Of around 220,000 distinct CDR3 sequences listed, roughly a tenth are singletons. Sequencing input: memory T cells sorted from blood. These TCRs come from a man over 45 in good health. The conserved cysteine and the conserved F or W are not part of the CDR3 here. Not every row has a clone size; where given, it reads once, few, many or a size class.

TRBJ2-4 | TRBV7-2 | few | ASSPGGPNIQY
TRBJ2-5 | TRBV4-3 | . | ASSQDLGAGAFQETQY
TRBJ2-7 | TRBV6-1 | . | ASRGDRGIYEQY
TRBJ2-5 | TRBV24-1 | . | ATRSGGGETQY
TRBJ2-1 | TRBV7-9 | many | ASSLVVGPSRDEQF
TRBJ1-1 | TRBV4-2 | . | ASIPGGAANTEAF
TRBJ1-5 | TRBV6-5 | . | ASSYRGQRSMNQPQH
TRBJ2-7 | TRBV19 | . | ASSMGSGNSYEQY
TRBJ2-7 | TRBV27 | few | ASNTRTGSNYEQY
TRBJ2-1 | TRBV5-1 | many | ASSLFPSGLYNEQF
TRBJ2-1 | TRBV29-1 | few | SVAGLAGPYNEQF
TRBJ2-3 | TRBV4-2 | few | ASSERGRADTQY
TRBJ2-7 | TRBV28 | few | ASSRRQDSYEQY
TRBJ2-1 | TRBV24-1 | . | ATSDPTGFNEQF
TRBJ1-4 | TRBV4-1 | . | ASSQEVTNEKLF
TRBJ2-1 | TRBV7-8 | few | ASSFDLFSGSPSYNEQF
TRBJ2-1 | TRBV5-1 | many | ASSSRGSSSYNEQF
TRBJ2-1 | TRBV18 | . | ASSPVSGGEQF
TRBJ2-7 | TRBV15 | few | ATSRVQTLPPYELY
TRBJ2-1 | TRBV4-2 | many | ASSPRGLDINEQF
TRBJ2-3 | TRBV5-5 | many | ASKADAGTQY
TRBJ2-2 | TRBV7-9 | . | ASSSGQSNTGELF
TRBJ1-2 | TRBV14 | few | ASSQGRGPGGYT
TRBJ2-7 | TRBV20-1 | . | SATSGRGEQY
TRBJ2-2 | TRBV7-6 | many | ASKDGLAGENGELF
TRBJ2-2 | TRBV10-2 | . | ASSSLFETGELF
TRBJ2-2 | TRBV4-3 | few | ASSQVGNTGELF
TRBJ2-7 | TRBV6-2/TRBV6-3 | . | ASRTTGKYEQY
TRBJ1-1 | TRBV5-1 | many | ASRPGESNTEAF
TRBJ2-3 | TRBV20-1 | . | SARVRTDTQY
TRBJ2-3 | TRBV4-2 | many | ASSQVRGDTQY
TRBJ2-7 | TRBV5-5 | . | ASSLAGTRGYEQY
TRBJ2-1 | TRBV30 | medium-sized | AWSDRDNEQF
TRBJ2-5 | TRBV10-3 | few | ATAPGKETQY
TRBJ2-1 | TRBV5-5 | once | ARQYRTPINEQF
TRBJ2-1 | TRBV6-2/TRBV6-3 | few | ASSYGRNSYNEQF
TRBJ1-5 | TRBV15 | few | ATSSARGRNQPQH
TRBJ2-7 | TRBV7-2 | few | ASSLAASGGAHEQY
TRBJ2-7 | TRBV29-1 | . | SVVMAVGGRLYEQY
TRBJ2-7 | TRBV28 | many | ASQGSSYEQY
TRBJ2-7 | TRBV13 | many | ASSPRIAGVSEQY
TRBJ1-6 | TRBV5-1 | many | ASSSEGDGNSPLH
TRBJ1-4 | TRBV28 | . | ASSSPGETNEKLF
TRBJ2-1 | TRBV15 | many | ATSRVPPLAGYYNEQF
TRBJ2-5 | TRBV5-1 | . | ASSLESAGKTQY
TRBJ1-4 | TRBV5-1 | many | ASSLWSTGSNEKLF
TRBJ2-7 | TRBV6-2/TRBV6-3 | few | ASSYSHPTYEQY
TRBJ2-2 | TRBV21-1 | many | ASSKRQGSVTGELF
TRBJ2-5 | TRBV10-3 | few | AISESSVRGLETQY
TRBJ2-5 | TRBV7-6 | . | ASRAGVGQETQY
TRBJ2-1 | TRBV5-6 | many | ASSLVADTYNEQF
TRBJ2-3 | TRBV20-1 | . | SASANADTQY
TRBJ2-7 | TRBV5-1 | few | ASSLVWDSTYEQY
TRBJ2-7 | TRBV6-2/TRBV6-3 | many | ASSYRAGPSEQY
TRBJ2-5 | TRBV20-1 | . | SGQYQETQY
TRBJ2-2 | TRBV6-5 | . | ASSYLRAGELF
TRBJ2-3 | TRBV4-1 | few | ASSQRSGGGSTSTDTQY
TRBJ2-3 | TRBV14 | many | ASSQSRTLQY